This T cell receptor beta chain was sequenced during a study of shared clonotypes between healthy human individuals. V was pared by 1 base and J by 7 bases, with 20 bases between. The CDR3 runs to 16 residues. The V gene's germline CDR1 is SQVTM and CDR2 ANQGSEA. Assay: immunoSEQ multiplex PCR; the TCRdb copy retains only in-frame clones and omits some. Of about 700,000 clones listed, roughly 94% are singletons. The naive CD8 fraction comprised CD45RO-negative cells positively selected for CCR7 and excluded terminally differentiated effector memory CD45RA+ cells. This sequence joins TRBV29-1 and TRBJ2-4; D perhaps matches TRBD2 (5 bases). This TCR derives from a man under 40 in good health. The sequenced material came from naive CD8+ T cells sorted from blood. CDR3: CSVEALTLGELNIQYF. DNA of the CDR3: TGCAGCGTTGAAGCTCTCACCTTGGGAGAGTTGAACATTCAGTACTTC.